The 27 T cell receptor delta chains reported below all come from one sample, sequenced in a study of gamma-delta chains in newborns, infants, children. TCRdb re-processed the reads using CATT. The sample contains 4,700 or so delta-chain clones, 3% of which appear only once. The sequencing sample was made of blood. The receptors come from a child who was a newborn, infant or young child, either healthy, febrile or measles-vaccinated (not recorded which).

In the case of this clone: TCRdb's protein, taken from a much larger clone, differs from this DNA's translation at residue 13, likely owing to a read error; the protein displayed comes from the DNA. The chain is built from TRDV1 and TRDJ1; 13 positions agree with TRDD3. Germline V gene lookup returns CDR1 TSWWSYY and CDR2 QGS. J was trimmed by 10 bases and V by 0 bases; bases with no gene match: 11. The CDR3 is 17 residues long. This chain's CDR3 is CALGELEAYWGIRRLIF. CDR3 coding DNA: TGTGCTCTTGGGGAACTGGAGGCGTACTGGGGGATACGAAGACTCATCTTT.

Details on this clone: TCRdb's protein, taken from a much larger clone, differs from this DNA's translation at residue 10, likely owing to a read error; the protein displayed comes from the DNA. V usage is TRDV2 and J usage is TRDJ2, with 9 positions matching TRDD3. CDR1 GEAIGNYY and CDR2 EKD come from the germline V gene. The CDR3 extends over 14 amino acids. This CDR3 is CACDTYWGTVQLFF. CDR3 in DNA: TGTGCCTGTGACACGTACTGGGGGACAGTACAACTCTTCTTT.

The table lists this clone with a few counts. A far larger clone is a single base away, which makes a read error likely. Other DNA sequences in this specimen translate into the identical CDR3. V is TRDV2 and J is TRDJ2; 13 bases fit TRDD3. The CDR3 is 17 amino acids. Germline V gene lookup returns CDR1 GEAIGNYY and CDR2 EKD. The chain's CDR3 is CACDTVLGDTLTAQLFF. CDR3 DNA: TGTGCCTGTGACACCGTACTGGGGGATACGTTGACAGCACAGCTCTTCTTT.

In this sample, this clone is medium-sized. Other DNA sequences within the sample encode an identical CDR3. The V gene is TRDV2, the J gene TRDJ3; D gene unclear. This CDR3 has 18 residues. V lost 0 bases and J 0 bases, leaving 11 bases between the germline ends. Germline V gene sequence: CDR1 GEAIGNYY, CDR2 EKD. DNA of the CDR3: TGTGCCTGTGACACCGCCTGGATTAGCTCCTGGGACACCCGACAGATGTTTTTC. This gives the protein CACDTAWISSWDTRQMFF.

This clone was picked up a small number of times. The protein held in TCRdb is that of a much larger clone and does not match this DNA's translation at residue 11, likely because of a read error; the protein shown is translated from the DNA. The chain carries TRDV2 and TRDJ3; 12 bases align to TRDD3. Germline CDR1 and CDR2: GEAIGNYY and EKD. The V segment lost 1 base and the J segment 5 bases; nucleotides outside the gene matches: 5. The CDR3 has 18 residues. CDR3 region: CACDTLGDTTRDTRQMFF. In nucleotides, the CDR3 is TGTGCCTGTGACACGCTGGGGGATACGACGCGGGACACCCGACAGATGTTTTTC.

This clone was seen a few times. The likely explanation is a read error, given a far larger clone one base away. The identical CDR3 is also encoded by other nucleotide sequences in the sample. The chain employs TRAV29/DV5 and TRDJ2; 8 nucleotides align to TRDD3. This CDR3 has 16 residues. CDR1 is NSMFDY, CDR2 ISSIKDK, per germline. The DNA of the CDR3 is TGTGCCGCAAGCGCGCTCTACTGGGGGTCGACAGCACAACTCTTCTTT. It encodes CAASALYWGSTAQLFF.

The table lists this clone with a few counts. A far larger clone is just one base off, so this is likely a read error. The identical CDR3 is also encoded by other nucleotide sequences in the sample. J is TRDJ2 and V is TRDV2; 8 positions agree with TRDD3. This CDR3 is 16 amino acids long. Per the germline V gene, CDR1 is GEAIGNYY and CDR2 is EKD. The chain's CDR3 is CACDTGGIRGTAQLFF. CDR3 nucleotides: TGTGCCTGTGACACGGGAGGGATACGCGGGACAGCGCAACTCTTCTTT.

This clone has a handful of counts. With a much larger clone just one base away, this may be a read error. Other DNA sequences from this sample encode an identical CDR3 as well. This chain uses TRDV1 with TRDJ2; 7 bases map to TRDD3. There are 20 residues in the CDR3. Germline-derived CDR1 and CDR2 are TSWWSYY and QGS. The V and J ends lost 0 bases and 0 bases, in that order; junction bases with no gene match: 13. CDR3 sequence: CALGELGWNMGDPLTAQLFF. The CDR3 DNA reads TGTGCTCTTGGGGAACTCGGGTGGAACATGGGGGACCCTTTGACAGCACAACTCTTCTTT.

This clone has only a few counts. Only one base separates this from a far larger clonotype, so it likely reflects a read error. Different DNA sequences within this sample yield the same CDR3. The CDR3 region has the DNA TGTGCGGCAAGCTGGGGGATACGCTTGACAGCACAACTCTTCTTT. Encoded protein: CAASWGIRLTAQLFF. The chain is built from TRAV29/DV5 and TRDJ2, with 12 bases matching TRDD3. Germline V gene data show CDR1 as NSMFDY and CDR2 as ISSIKDK. The CDR3 extends over 15 amino acids.

By frequency in the sample, this clone is large. Additional DNA sequences in this sample encode the identical CDR3. The chain has TRDV1 and TRDJ1, with D perhaps TRDD3 (7 bases). Trimming cost V 0 bases and J 3 bases, with 26 bases left between them. Germline CDR1 TSWWSYY, CDR2 QGS. This CDR3 contains 20 residues. The CDR3, as DNA: TGTGCTCTTGGGGAACTCGGGGATATCCTACCCAGTACTGGCTCCGATAAACTCATCTTT. Its protein product is CALGELGDILPSTGSDKLIF.

This clone was detected a few times. With a far larger clone one base away, a read error is the likely cause. The sample contains more than one DNA sequence encoding this CDR3. The chain employs TRDV2 and TRDJ3; possibly TRDD3 for D (5 bases). The CDR3 is 19 residues long. CDR1 is GEAIGNYY, CDR2 EKD, per germline. V was pared by 3 bases and J by 4 bases, with 21 bases between. The CDR3 sequence: CACDPKGVSISWDTRQMFF. The CDR3 DNA follows: TGTGCCTGTGACCCGAAGGGGGTTTCCATATCTTGGGACACCCGACAGATGTTTTTC.

This clone is classed as medium-sized (0.01 to 0.1%). A much larger clone is a single base away; this may be a read error. The chain carries TRDV2 and TRDJ3; maybe TRDD3 (6 bases). V dropped 3 bases and J dropped 2 bases, with 7 bases sitting between them. The CDR3 spans 15 residues. Germline lookup yields CDR1 GEAIGNYY and CDR2 EKD. The CDR3 loop reads CACDWGAWDTRQMFF. The DNA for the CDR3 is TGTGCCTGTGACTGGGGGGCCTGGGACACCCGACAGATGTTTTTC.

A few counts support this clone. One end of the junction fails to match germline, which may point to a read error. The V and J genes are TRDV2 and TRDJ3, with 7 bases aligning to TRDD3. There are 20 residues in the CDR3. The germline V gene encodes CDR1 GEAIGNYY and CDR2 EKD. The CDR3 DNA reads TGCAGTGCCTGTGACGACGGATACGCGGCGAGCTCCTGGGACACCCGACAGATGTTTTTC. Translated: CSACDDGYAASSWDTRQMFF.

This clone was found a few times. This DNA's translation and the protein TCRdb lists, from a much larger clone, do not match at residue 16, likely due to a read error; the protein shown is translated from the DNA. CDR3 region: CACDTVYPSSWDTRQVFF. CDR3 sequence (DNA): TGTGCCTGTGACACCGTATACCCGAGCTCCTGGGACACCCGACAGGTGTTTTTC. V usage is TRDV2 and J usage is TRDJ3; D might be TRDD3 (5 bases). The CDR3 covers 18 residues. Germline-derived CDR1 and CDR2 are GEAIGNYY and EKD.

Comments on this clone: The likely explanation is a read error, given a far larger clone one base away. Additional DNA sequences in this sample encode the identical CDR3. V gene TRAV29/DV5 combines with J gene TRDJ1; 11 nucleotides line up with TRDD3. CDR1 is NSMFDY and CDR2 is ISSIKDK in the germline V gene. The CDR3 has 22 residues. The junction had 27 bases not matched to a gene; V was cut back by 0 bases and J by 5 bases. CDR3 sequence: CAASARPYSYVLGDKVTDKLIF. CDR3 nucleotide sequence: TGTGCAGCAAGCGCGCGTCCCTACTCGTACGTACTGGGGGATAAAGTTACAGATAAACTCATCTTT.

This clone occurred a few times. It is likely a read error: a sequence one base away is far more abundant. The same CDR3 arises from other DNA sequences in this sample as well. J is TRDJ2 and V is TRDV2; 8 positions agree with TRDD3. This CDR3 has 16 amino acids. Germline V gene sequence: CDR1 GEAIGNYY, CDR2 EKD. The CDR3 reads CACDTGGIRGTAQLFF. The CDR3 bases are TGTGCCTGTGACACGGGAGGGATACGCGGGACAGCACAGCTCTTCTTT.

This clone was found a few times. A far larger clone is only one base removed, so a read error is likely. Other DNA sequences in this sample translate to the same CDR3. The chain couples TRAV29/DV5 to TRDJ2, with 8 bases identical to TRDD3. The CDR3 length is 16 residues. CDR1 NSMFDY and CDR2 ISSIKDK come from the germline V gene. CDR3 sequence reads: CAASALYWGSTAQLFF. The CDR3 DNA sequence: TGCGCAGCAAGCGCGCTCTACTGGGGGTCGACAGCACAACTCTTCTTT.

There are a few counts of this clone. This DNA's translation and the protein TCRdb lists, from a much larger clone, do not match at residue 5, likely due to a read error; the protein shown is translated from the DNA. The chain joins TRDV2 to TRDJ1; 7 positions match TRDD3. V lost 3 bases to trimming and J lost 0 bases; unmatched junction nucleotides: 9. CDR1 and CDR2 (germline): GEAIGNYY, EKD. The CDR3 consists of 16 residues. The CDR3 coding sequence is TGTGCCTGTGACGCAGGAGGGGGATCGTACACCGATAAACTCATCTTT. Protein: CACDAGGGSYTDKLIF.

This clone was recorded only once. A far larger clone is a single base away, which makes a read error likely. Other DNA sequences within the sample encode an identical CDR3. V is TRDV2 and J is TRDJ3; 11 nucleotides align to TRDD3. The CDR3 runs 25 residues. Germline-derived CDR1 and CDR2 are GEAIGNYY and EKD. CDR3 residues: CACDPKAFLWVGGGGYAWDTRQMFF. CDR3 nucleotides: TGCGCCTGTGACCCGAAGGCCTTCCTATGGGTCGGAGGTGGGGGATACGCCTGGGACACCCGACAGATGTTTTTC.

To note about this clone: The junction departs from the called germline gene at one end, perhaps through a read error. The gene calls are TRDV2 and TRDJ3; D perhaps matches TRDD3 (5 bases). The CDR3 is 17 residues long. CDR1 and CDR2 (germline): GEAIGNYY, EKD. The CDR3 sequence: CACDTVTLRWDTRQTFF. CDR3 in DNA: TGTGCCTGTGACACCGTGACTCTGCGCTGGGACACCCGACAGACGTTTTTC.

Remarks on this clone: A single base separates this from a much larger clone, so it may be a read error. The CDR3: CALGERAFLLGDIPHTDKLIF. For the CDR3, the DNA is TGTGCTCTTGGGGAGCGGGCCTTCCTACTGGGGGATATCCCCCACACCGATAAACTCATCTTT. V usage is TRDV1 and J usage is TRDJ1; 11 nucleotides line up with TRDD3. CDR1 is TSWWSYY and CDR2 is QGS in the germline V gene. The V segment lost 3 bases and the J segment 0 bases; nucleotides outside the gene matches: 18. This CDR3 comprises 21 residues.

About this clone itself: The protein in TCRdb stems from a much larger clone and differs at residue 10 from this DNA's translation, likely a read error; here the protein is translated from the DNA. The chain couples TRDV2 to TRDJ2; TRDD3 matches 8 bases. V shed 1 base and J 4 bases; nucleotides not matched to a gene: 7. The CDR3 covers 16 residues. Germline assignment: CDR1 GEAIGNYY and CDR2 EKD. The CDR3, as DNA: TGTGCCTGTGACACGGGAGGGATACGCAGGACAGCACAACTCTTCTTT. Its translation: CACDTGGIRRTAQLFF.

On this clone itself: TCRdb lists the protein of a much larger clone for this DNA, which differs at residue 5, so this is likely a read error; the protein given here is translated from the DNA itself. This rearrangement joins TRDV2 to TRDJ2; 7 positions match TRDD3. V shed 3 bases, J shed 4 bases, and the junction held 4 bases outside the gene matches. CDR1 is GEAIGNYY, CDR2 EKD, per germline. There are 14 residues in the CDR3. In nucleotides, the CDR3 is TGTGCCTGTGACGCGTACTGGGGGACAGCACAACTCTTCTTT. It specifies CACDAYWGTAQLFF.

This clone was found a few times. A read error likely explains this, since a far larger clone differs by one base. This chain connects TRDV2 to TRDJ3; 9 nucleotides match TRDD3. CDR3 size: 16 residues. Germline CDR1 reads GEAIGNYY; CDR2 reads EKD. DNA of the CDR3: TGTGCCTGTGACACCTGGGGGATATGGGACACCCAACAGATGTTTTTC. Translation gives CACDTWGIWDTQQMFF.

This clone is large within its sample. This same CDR3 is encoded by further DNA sequences in the sample. J is TRDJ3 and V is TRDV1; the D is unclear. From germline, CDR1 is TSWWSYY and CDR2 QGS. The CDR3 sequence is 22 residues long. V was clipped by 2 bases and J by 2 bases, with 25 bases between them. CDR3 coding DNA: TGTGCTCTTGGGGAAAGGCCGGCCCCTCGGGGCGAGGGACCCTGGGACACCCGACAGATGTTTTTC. Its protein is CALGERPAPRGEGPWDTRQMFF.

This clone was picked up a small number of times. With a much larger clone just one base away, this may be a read error. In the same sample, other DNA sequences code for this CDR3. This rearrangement joins TRDV2 to TRDJ2; 12 bases line up with TRDD3. The V gene's germline CDR1 is GEAIGNYY and CDR2 EKD. The CDR3 length is 15 residues. In nucleotides, the CDR3 is TGCGCCTGTGACAAACTGGGGGATACGACAGCACAACTCTTCTTT. Its translation: CACDKLGDTTAQLFF.

Points on this clone: A much bigger clone sits one base away, suggesting this may be a read error. The sample contains more than one DNA sequence encoding this CDR3. The chain employs TRDV3 and TRDJ3; 8 bases are a match to TRDD3. Germline values: CDR1 TVYSNPD, CDR2 GDNSRS (reference sequence). The CDR3 covers 19 residues. The CDR3 sequence is CAFGYWGPYGSWDTRQMFF. CDR3 nucleotide sequence: TGTGCCTTTGGTTACTGGGGGCCATATGGCTCCTGGGACACCCGACAGATGTTCTTC.